The 32 T cell receptor beta chains given below trace back to one sample, sequenced in a study of beta chain features in type 1 diabetes. Study-wide results and limits: Across all four CD4+ subsets, people with type 1 diabetes showed modestly shorter TCRB CDR3s.

Their antigens remain unidentified. The investigators reverse transcribed all of the isolated RNA, so they sequenced expressed TCRB transcripts. Only in-frame clones appear in the TCRdb table, and some are missing; sequencing was by immunoSEQ multiplex PCR. The sample shows some 160,000 clones, 9% to 10% of them seen only once. Sequencing was performed on central memory CD4+ T cells from blood. All receptors derive from a woman in her thirties with type 1 diabetes.

A few counts support this clone. The chain carries TRBV11-3 and TRBJ1-1; no clear D gene. Germline-derived CDR1 and CDR2 are SGHNT and YENEEA. Trimming took 2 bases from V and 3 from J, leaving 10 bases between them. The CDR3 contains 14 residues. The chain's CDR3 is CASSLNPGDTEAFF. The CDR3 DNA reads TGTGCCAGCAGCTTAAATCCGGGTGACACTGAAGCTTTCTTT. Full variable domain (missing parts from reference TRBV11-3 and TRBJ1-1): EAGVVQSPRYKIIEKKQPVAFWCNPISGHNTLYWYLQNLGQGPELLIRYENEEAVDDSQLPKDRFSAERLKGVDSTLKIQPAELGDSAVYLCASSLNPGDTEAFFGQGTRLTVV.

The J gene is TRBJ1-1, the V gene TRBV19; 7 bases line up with TRBD1. Germline V lookup: CDR1 LNHDA, CDR2 SQIVND (reference sequence). After removal of 1 base from V and 2 bases from J, the junction contained 4 bases not matched to a gene. The CDR3 is 15 amino acids. The CDR3: CASSIAGTANTEAFF. In DNA form, the CDR3 reads TGTGCCAGTAGTATAGCTGGGACAGCCAACACTGAAGCTTTCTTT.

The chain recombines TRBV6-6 with TRBJ1-2; TRBD1 matches at 7 bases. J was trimmed by 6 bases and V by 6 bases; bases with no gene match: 10. CDR3 length: 14 residues. Germline V gene sequence: CDR1 MNHNY, CDR2 SVGAGI (reference sequence). The CDR3 DNA reads as TGTGCCAGCAGCTCCGACAGGGAGGCCAATGGCTACACCTTC. Amino acid sequence: CASSSDREANGYTF.

A few counts support this clone. The chain uses TRBV7-3 and TRBJ2-5; perhaps TRBD2 as D (6 bases). Trimming stripped 5 bases from V and 1 base from J, with 11 bases between. This CDR3 is 14 amino acids long. Germline V CDR1 and CDR2: SGHTA, FQGTGA. The CDR3 loop is CASSPSETQETQYF. The DNA for the CDR3 is TGTGCCAGCAGCCCTAGCGAAACCCAAGAGACCCAGTACTTC.

This CDR3 reads CASSFGTENQPQHF. For the CDR3, the DNA is TGTGCCAGCAGTTTTGGGACAGAAAATCAGCCCCAGCATTTT. This chain connects TRBV27 to TRBJ1-5; 7 bases are shared with TRBD1. J was trimmed by 4 bases and V by 3 bases; bases with no gene match: 3. Germline lookup yields CDR1 MNHEY and CDR2 SMNVEV (reference sequence). The CDR3 loop spans 14 amino acids.

Ten or more counts support this clone. The chain couples TRBV29-1 to TRBJ2-1; possibly TRBD2 for D (6 bases). This CDR3 is built from 12 residues. The V end was cut by 5 bases, the J end by 7 bases, with 12 bases between. Germline V CDR1 and CDR2: SQVTM, ANQGSEA. CDR3 sequence (DNA): TGCAGCGTTCGTTTGGAGGGGAATGAGCAGTTCTTC. It yields the protein CSVRLEGNEQFF.

This chain joins TRBV14 and TRBJ2-1; maybe TRBD1 (5 bases). The CDR3 extends over 15 amino acids. Germline CDR1 is SGHDN and CDR2 is FVKESK. V lost 4 bases to trimming and J lost 9 bases, with 19 bases between them. CDR3 nucleotide sequence: TGTGCCAGCAGCCGACTGGGTGTACCGCAGGGTGAGCAGTTCTTC. Amino acid sequence: CASSRLGVPQGEQFF.

The CDR3 nucleotides are TGTGCCAGCAGTGGCCGGGAGCCTAGCACAGATACGCAGTATTTT. It is translated as CASSGREPSTDTQYF. The V call is TRBV6-5, the J call TRBJ2-3; possibly TRBD2 for D (6 bases). Trimming took 5 bases from V and 0 from J, leaving 12 bases between them. Germline values: CDR1 MNHEY, CDR2 SVGAGI. The CDR3 has 15 residues.

The gene calls are TRBV5-1 and TRBJ1-1; TRBD1 agrees at 11 bases. V gave up 3 bases and J gave up 3 bases; unmatched junction bases: 4. Germline V gene sequence: CDR1 SGHRS, CDR2 YFSETQ. The length of the CDR3 is 15 residues. The CDR3 is CASSSPGQGDTEAFF. In nucleotides, the CDR3 is TGCGCCAGCAGCTCGCCGGGACAGGGGGACACTGAAGCTTTCTTT.

This clone was recorded only once. The chain has TRBV5-1 and TRBJ2-3; D gene uncertain. From germline, CDR1 is SGHRS and CDR2 YFSETQ. The CDR3 extends over 13 amino acids. The V end lost 0 bases, the J end lost 4 bases, and 6 bases lay between the germline ends. The CDR3 region has the DNA TGCGCCAGCAGCTTGGCGGTAGCAGATACGCAGTATTTT. Its protein product is CASSLAVADTQYF.

J is TRBJ2-3 and V is TRBV29-1, with 11 bases identical to TRBD2. The length of the CDR3 is 15 residues. The junction had 9 bases not matched to a gene; V was cut back by 4 bases and J by 6 bases. Germline lookup yields CDR1 SQVTM and CDR2 ANQGSEA. CDR3 in amino acids: CSVGLGVAGGDTQYF. For the CDR3, the DNA is TGCAGCGTTGGATTAGGAGTAGCGGGAGGGGATACGCAGTATTTT.

There are a few counts of this clone. This chain uses TRBV10-3 with TRBJ2-3; TRBD1 agrees at 8 bases. The CDR3 covers 13 residues. CDR1 and CDR2 from the germline V gene are ENHRY and SYGVKD. CDR3 protein: CGARGQGTDTQYF. The CDR3 nucleotides read TGTGGGGCGAGGGGACAGGGCACAGATACGCAGTATTTT.

This clone was counted between two and nine times. The chain combines TRBV19 with TRBJ2-1, with TRBD2 matching over 8 bases. There are 14 residues in the CDR3. CDR1 LNHDA and CDR2 SQIVND come from the germline V gene (reference sequence). V lost 1 base and J lost 12; bases outside the gene matches: 8. The CDR3 spells CASSIGYSTSVQFF. Here the CDR3 DNA reads TGTGCCAGTAGTATAGGGTACTCGACTAGCGTGCAGTTCTTC.

V usage is TRBV5-1 and J usage is TRBJ2-1, with D uncertain. Germline CDR1 reads SGHRS; CDR2 reads YFSETQ. V shed 0 bases and J shed 8 bases, with 9 bases lying between them. CDR3 size: 13 residues. The CDR3 reads CASSLATFDEQFF. CDR3 bases: TGCGCCAGCAGCTTGGCAACTTTCGATGAGCAGTTCTTC.

The V gene is TRBV28, the J gene TRBJ2-7; a possible D gene is TRBD2 (5 bases). The CDR3 extends over 12 amino acids. Germline V lookup: CDR1 MDHEN, CDR2 SYDVKM. Trimming removed 10 bases at V and 3 bases at J, with 13 bases between. CDR3 region: CATRRLGYEQYF. The CDR3 DNA follows: TGTGCCACCAGGAGGCTGGGCTACGAGCAGTACTTC.

The rearrangement joins TRBV4-1 to TRBJ1-5; D ambiguous. CDR1 is MGHRA and CDR2 is YSYEKL in the germline V gene. The CDR3 totals 17 residues. Trimming pared 1 base from V and 0 bases from J, leaving 13 bases between. CDR3 in amino acids: CASSQGAGGISNQPQHF. The CDR3 DNA sequence: TGCGCCAGCAGCCAAGGAGCCGGAGGCATTAGCAATCAGCCCCAGCATTTT.

This clone has only one observation. This chain links TRBV5-1 with TRBJ1-1; D is unresolved. There are 15 residues in the CDR3. Germline V gene data show CDR1 as SGHRS and CDR2 as YFSETQ. Trimming removed 4 bases at V and 2 bases at J, with 15 bases between. CDR3 DNA: TGCGCCAGCAGCAAAGACGGGGATTTCAACACTGAAGCTTTCTTT. It is translated as CASSKDGDFNTEAFF.

The chain employs TRBV2 and TRBJ2-1, with TRBD2 matching 14 bases. The trim removed 6 bases at V and 6 bases at J, leaving 7 bases unmatched. Germline CDR1 reads SNHLY; CDR2 reads FYNNEI. This CDR3 comprises 16 residues. CDR3 region: CASSGTSGSWGNEQFF. The CDR3 DNA is TGTGCCAGCAGCGGGACTAGCGGGAGTTGGGGCAATGAGCAGTTCTTC.

This clone was detected a few times. The chain combines TRBV4-2 with TRBJ1-5, with 7 positions matching TRBD1. The CDR3 length is 15 residues. From germline, CDR1 is LGHNA and CDR2 YNFKEQ. Trimming at V came to 0 bases and at J to 5 bases, leaving 4 bases not matched to a gene. CDR3: CASSQDLGQYQPQHF. DNA of the CDR3: TGTGCCAGCAGCCAAGATCTGGGACAGTATCAGCCCCAGCATTTT.

The CDR3 sequence: CASSLGVGTLYNEQFF. In DNA form, the CDR3 reads TGTGCCAGCAGCTTAGGTGTGGGGACACTTTACAATGAGCAGTTCTTC. The chain combines TRBV7-9 with TRBJ2-1, with D possibly matching TRBD1 (6 bases). This CDR3 has 16 residues. The germline V gene encodes CDR1 SEHNR and CDR2 FQNEAQ (reference sequence). V shed 1 base and J shed 4 bases, with 14 bases lying between them.

V and J are TRBV5-1 and TRBJ2-7, with 8 bases matching TRBD2. CDR3 length equals 16 residues. CDR1 is SGHRS and CDR2 is YFSETQ in the germline V gene. V shed 0 bases, J shed 2 bases, and the junction held 7 bases outside the gene matches. CDR3 in amino acids: CASSLDISGATYEQYF. As DNA, the CDR3 is TGCGCCAGCAGCTTGGATATTAGCGGGGCCACCTACGAGCAGTACTTC.

This clone was observed a few times. This sequence joins TRBV5-1 and TRBJ2-5; D possibly corresponds to TRBD2 (5 bases). The V gene's germline CDR1 is SGHRS and CDR2 YFSETQ. The CDR3 sequence is 16 residues long. V lost 0 bases to trimming and J lost 4 bases, with 16 bases between them. The CDR3 loop is CASSLGGSQSGETQYF. DNA for the CDR3: TGCGCCAGCAGCTTGGGTGGCAGTCAAAGCGGAGAGACCCAGTACTTC.

The chain couples TRBV30 to TRBJ2-3, with a weak D call TRBD2 (6 bases). Trimming took off 2 bases at V and 8 bases at J, with 17 bases between the two ends. This CDR3 region has 14 residues. Germline CDR1 reads GTSNPN; CDR2 reads SVGIG (reference sequence). As DNA, the CDR3 is TGTGCCTGGAGTTTTAGCGGAGGGGTTAGTACGCAGTATTTT. Translated, it gives CAWSFSGGVSTQYF.

This clone was seen a handful of times. One junction end does not reproduce the germline sequence, and a read error may be involved. The rearrangement joins TRBV7-3 to TRBJ1-1; tentatively, D is TRBD1 (6 bases). The CDR3 runs to 17 residues. The germline V gene has CDR1 SGHTA and CDR2 FQGTGA. CDR3 bases: TGCGCCAGCAGCCAAGGGGGGGCGAGGGCCCTGAGCACTGAAGCTTTCTTT. This sequence encodes CASSQGGARALSTEAFF.

The genes are TRBV13 and TRBJ1-2; 8 nucleotides line up with TRBD1. Germline CDR1 reads PRHDT; CDR2 reads FYEKMQ (reference sequence). The trim removed 3 bases at V and 3 bases at J, leaving 12 bases unmatched. The CDR3 contains 17 residues. The CDR3 protein is CASSFGDRDRLDYGYTF. CDR3 in DNA: TGTGCCAGCAGCTTTGGCGACCGGGACAGGCTCGACTATGGCTACACCTTC.

CDR3: CASSGKTGLGTGELFF. CDR3 bases: TGCGCCAGCTCTGGGAAGACAGGACTTGGCACCGGGGAGCTGTTTTTT. The rearrangement links TRBV4-1 to TRBJ2-2; possibly TRBD1 for D (6 bases). This CDR3 spans 16 amino acids. Trimming removed 8 bases at V and 4 bases at J, with 20 bases between. Per germline, CDR1 MGHRA and CDR2 YSYEKL.

The chain joins TRBV5-1 to TRBJ2-3, with TRBD2 as a possible D gene (6 bases). From germline, CDR1 is SGHRS and CDR2 YFSETQ. The V gene lost 4 bases and the J gene lost 6 bases, with 18 bases spanning the gap. This CDR3 has 15 amino acids. In nucleotides, the CDR3 is TGCGCCAGCAGCGTGGGACTTTCGGTTAGGGATACGCAGTATTTT. It is translated as CASSVGLSVRDTQYF.

This clone appeared once. The chain couples TRBV29-1 to TRBJ2-7, with D unresolved. V lost 6 bases and J lost 1, with 10 bases in between. The CDR3 covers 12 residues. Germline CDR1 reads SQVTM; CDR2 reads ANQGSEA. In DNA form, the CDR3 reads TGCAGCGTCTACGTTGAATCCTACGAGCAGTACTTC. Translating gives CSVYVESYEQYF.

The chain links TRBV5-1 to TRBJ2-1; 7 bases are a match to TRBD1. The CDR3 is made up of 14 amino acids. CDR1 is SGHRS, CDR2 YFSETQ, per germline. The V and J ends lost 10 bases and 1 base, in that order; junction bases with no gene match: 8. Here the CDR3 DNA reads TGCGCCTCCGTACCGGGACAGTCCTACAATGAGCAGTTCTTC. Translation gives CASVPGQSYNEQFF.

This clone has just a few counts. The chain uses TRBV28 and TRBJ2-6, with unresolved D. The CDR3 runs to 17 residues. The germline V gene encodes CDR1 MDHEN and CDR2 SYDVKM. Deletions cut 6 bases from V and 0 bases from J, with 15 bases between. DNA of the CDR3: TGTGCCAGCAGGGATCCTAGGCCCCCCTCTGGGGCCAACGTCCTGACTTTC. Translation: CASRDPRPPSGANVLTF.

There are a few counts of this clone. Its ends do not fully match the called genes, so a read error is possible. The rearrangement joins TRBV11-2 to TRBJ2-3, with TRBD2 identical over 9 bases. Germline loops: CDR1 SGHAT, CDR2 FQNNGV. This CDR3 region has 13 residues. CDR3 loop: CASRLAGADTQYF. CDR3 coding DNA: TGTGCCAGCAGATTAGCGGGAGCAGATACGCAGTATTTT.

CDR3 coding DNA: TGTGCCAGCAGCCCAAAACTAGAACGGGTTACGCAGTATTTT. It yields the protein CASSPKLERVTQYF. This chain uses TRBV7-2 with TRBJ2-3; a weak D match, TRBD2 (5 bases). Between the trimmed V and J ends, which lost 5 bases and 8 bases, there was a span of 17 bases. In germline, CDR1 is SGHTA, CDR2 FQGNSA. The CDR3 is 14 amino acids.